The entry below gives a single T cell receptor beta chain sequence along with its context. The germline gives CDR1 SGHAT, CDR2 FQNNGV. CDR3 size: 17 residues. J was trimmed by 8 bases and V by 5 bases; bases with no gene match: 10. This sample was included in a study of blood T cell repertoires in COVID-19. About the study: Donors in the United States, Italy and Spain gave samples during acute or convalescent COVID-19. Nucleic acid was either cDNA or gDNA, and it came from T cells, B-cell-depleted T cells, or PBMCs.

Original data processing: Scientists estimated how many nucleated cells there were by amplifying reference gene primers. Assay used: immunoSEQ multiplex PCR; TCRdb lists only in-frame clones, some missing. V and J calls and clone size come straight from that table; D and trimming were deduced from the DNA. Of 120,000 or so clones in the sample, roughly four fifths are singletons; the top ten hold 3.5% to 4%. Specimen: peripheral blood. The chain is built from TRBV11-2 and TRBJ2-4, with TRBD2 matching 15 bases. This TCR derives from a woman aged 45-60 years with acute or convalescent COVID-19. CDR3 nucleotides: TGTGCCAGCAGCACCCGGACTAGCGGGAGGGCGAGGGACATTCAGTACTTC. Translation gives CASSTRTSGRARDIQYF.